Reported below is one T cell receptor (beta chain). Germline assignment: CDR1 SGHNT and CDR2 YENEEA. V shed 5 bases and J shed 1 base, with 5 bases lying between them. This CDR3 region has 13 residues. This record belongs to a study of OX40 agonist ivuxolimab in advanced cancers. On the study more broadly: Hepatocellular carcinoma, melanoma, renal cell or head and neck cancer affected the dose-escalation patients.

Generated by immunoSEQ multiplex PCR, the TCRdb table keeps only in-frame clones and is missing some. The sample lists tens of thousands of clones; approximately 70% were seen once. The chain uses TRBV11-3 and TRBJ2-2; D ambiguous. The receptor was derived from an adult with an advanced solid tumor such as melanoma, head and neck, liver or kidney cancer. Sequenced here: CD4+ or CD8+ T cells sorted from blood, sampled in a trial of the OX40 agonist ivuxolimab. The CDR3 reads CASSKLNTGELFF. Here the CDR3 DNA reads TGTGCCAGCAGCAAACTGAACACCGGGGAGCTGTTTTTT.